This TCR beta chain was obtained from a study of blood T cell repertoires in COVID-19. Study in general: Specimens from acute and convalescent COVID-19 originated in the United States, Italy and Spain.

Per the authors' pipeline: Scientists estimated how many nucleated cells there were by amplifying reference gene primers. Only in-frame clones appear in the TCRdb table, and some are missing; sequencing was by immunoSEQ multiplex PCR. V, J and clone size are those of that table, while D and trimming were read from the DNA. The sample includes about 190,000 clones, around nine tenths seen only once; the top ten take about 0.95%. The CDR3 covers 15 residues. The V gene end was trimmed by 6 bases and the J gene end by 2 bases; junction bases not matched to a gene: 7. Germline assignment: CDR1 MNHEY and CDR2 SVGAGI.

Sequencing was performed on peripheral blood. This chain uses TRBV6-5 with TRBJ1-2, with 9 bases aligning to TRBD1. The origin of this receptor is a woman between 18 and 30 years old who had recovered from COVID-19. For the CDR3, the DNA is TGTGCCAGCAGAATAGGGACAGGGCCGAACTATGGCTACACCTTC. This sequence encodes CASRIGTGPNYGYTF.